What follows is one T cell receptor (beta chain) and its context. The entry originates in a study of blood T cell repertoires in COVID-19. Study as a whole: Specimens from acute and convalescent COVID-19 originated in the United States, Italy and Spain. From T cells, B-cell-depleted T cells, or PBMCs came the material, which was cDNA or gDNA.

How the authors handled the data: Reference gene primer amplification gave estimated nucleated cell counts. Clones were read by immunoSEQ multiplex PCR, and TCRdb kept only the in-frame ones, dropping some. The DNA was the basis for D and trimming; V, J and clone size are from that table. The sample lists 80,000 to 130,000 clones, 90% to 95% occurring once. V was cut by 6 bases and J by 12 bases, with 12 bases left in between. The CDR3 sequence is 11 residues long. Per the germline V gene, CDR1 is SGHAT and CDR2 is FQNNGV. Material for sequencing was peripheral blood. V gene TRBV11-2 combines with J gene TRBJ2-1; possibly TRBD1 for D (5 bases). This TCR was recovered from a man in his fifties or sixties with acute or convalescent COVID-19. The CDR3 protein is CASRVQAVQFF. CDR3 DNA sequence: TGTGCCAGCAGAGTACAGGCCGTGCAGTTCTTC.